Shown below are 24 T cell receptor beta chains from a single sample sequenced in a study of CD8 T cells in ankylosing spondylitis. TCRdb processed the 5' RACE reads anew with MiXCR; each CDR3 protein has one entry. Of fewer than 200,000 distinct CDR3 sequences in the sample, 15% to 20% were seen once. Sequencing was performed on blood, either unsorted or a sorted T cell fraction (not recorded which). These receptors came from a male donor between 5 and 29 years old with ankylosing spondylitis or in good health (not recorded which).

Ten or more counts support this clonotype. This chain uses TRBV18 with TRBJ1-1; D remains ambiguous. CDR3 length equals 12 residues. CDR1 is KGHSH, CDR2 LQKENI, per germline. Trimming cost V 2 bases and J 7 bases, with 8 bases left between them. CDR3 sequence: CASSPMIGEAFF. CDR3 sequence (DNA): TGTGCCAGCTCACCAATGATCGGTGAAGCTTTCTTT.

This clonotype came up many times. The V call is TRBV14, the J call TRBJ2-5; D possibly corresponds to TRBD1 (6 bases). V gave up 4 bases and J gave up 3 bases, with 15 bases separating them. This CDR3 has 15 amino acids. Germline assignment: CDR1 SGHDN and CDR2 FVKESK. CDR3 sequence reads: CASSRTDNREETQYF. The CDR3 DNA reads TGTGCCAGCAGCCGAACCGATAACAGGGAAGAGACCCAGTACTTC.

The chain has TRBV6-4 and TRBJ2-3, with D unresolved. Germline loops: CDR1 MRHNA, CDR2 SNTAGT. Trimming removed 2 bases at V and 4 bases at J, with 7 bases between. The length of the CDR3 is 13 residues. CDR3 residues: CASSDGRSDTQYF. The CDR3 DNA reads TGTGCCAGCAGTGACGGTCGGTCAGATACGCAGTATTTT.

This clonotype came up many times. The chain recombines TRBV4-3 with TRBJ2-5; 12 bases agree with TRBD2. J lost 5 bases, V lost 0 bases, and 4 bases had no gene match. CDR3 length equals 16 residues. Germline V gene data show CDR1 as LGHNA and CDR2 as YSLEER. CDR3 sequence: CASSQDWGTSGETQYF. CDR3 in DNA: TGCGCCAGCAGCCAAGATTGGGGGACTAGCGGGGAGACCCAGTACTTC.

Many counts were recorded for this clonotype. The CDR3 loop reads CASSSLRLGTDTQYF. DNA for the CDR3: TGTGCCAGCAGTTCCCTCAGACTGGGCACAGATACGCAGTATTTT. The rearrangement uses TRBV27 and TRBJ2-3; D not resolved. Trimming left V 4 bases short and J 1 base short, with 12 bases between. The CDR3 sequence is 15 residues long. The germline V gene has CDR1 MNHEY and CDR2 SMNVEV (reference sequence).

This clonotype was counted at least ten times. The chain has TRBV4-3 and TRBJ2-7; no firm D call. Germline CDR1 is LGHNA and CDR2 is YSLEER. Trimming removed 0 bases from V and 6 bases from J, with 15 bases in between. This CDR3 has 15 amino acids. The CDR3 loop is CASSQDLEIYVEQYF. The CDR3 bases are TGCGCCAGCAGCCAAGATCTGGAGATTTATGTCGAGCAGTACTTC.

The J gene is TRBJ2-7, the V gene TRBV29-1, with TRBD1 matching 8 bases. CDR1 SQVTM and CDR2 ANQGSEA come from the germline V gene. J lost 3 bases, V lost 4 bases, and 2 bases had no gene match. There are 12 residues in the CDR3. DNA of the CDR3: TGCAGCGTTGGGACAGGGCACTACGAGCAGTACTTC. Translation: CSVGTGHYEQYF.

The chain uses TRBV20-1 and TRBJ2-7, with 8 nucleotides matching TRBD2. Germline V gene lookup returns CDR1 DFQATT and CDR2 SNEGSKA (reference sequence). The CDR3 has 15 amino acids. V shed 3 bases and J 1 base; nucleotides not matched to a gene: 8. CDR3 sequence: CSASELAGQSYEQYF. The CDR3 region has the DNA TGCAGTGCTAGTGAGCTAGCGGGCCAATCCTACGAGCAGTACTTC.

In its sample, this clonotype was seen many times. Here the CDR3 reads CSARTVGARNEQFF. CDR3 nucleotide sequence: TGCAGTGCACGAACGGTTGGAGCCCGGAATGAGCAGTTCTTC. V and J are TRBV20-1 and TRBJ2-1; no clear D. The V end lost 6 bases, the J end lost 7 bases, and 19 bases lay between the germline ends. The CDR3 has 14 amino acids. Germline V gene sequence: CDR1 DFQATT, CDR2 SNEGSKA (reference sequence).

This sequence joins TRBV6-2 or TRBV6-3 and TRBJ2-7; D is unresolved. The CDR3 loop spans 14 amino acids. V gave up 4 bases and J gave up 2 bases, with 12 bases separating them. The germline V gene encodes CDR1 MNHEY and CDR2 SVGEGT. The CDR3 region has the DNA TGTGCCAGCAGTTCAAACGGCGGTGCCTACGAGCAGTACTTC. Amino acid sequence: CASSSNGGAYEQYF.

This clonotype was observed at least ten times. In DNA form, the CDR3 reads TGTGCCAGCAGCACTCAGACAGGCGAGCAGTACTTC. Amino acid sequence: CASSTQTGEQYF. The V and J genes are TRBV13 and TRBJ2-7; maybe TRBD1 (6 bases). The V gene lost 5 bases and the J gene lost 6 bases, with 11 bases spanning the gap. Germline lookup yields CDR1 PRHDT and CDR2 FYEKMQ (reference sequence). CDR3 length equals 12 residues.

This clonotype occurred a few times. The V gene is TRBV6-5, the J gene TRBJ1-2, with TRBD1 matching over 7 bases. The CDR3 is 18 amino acids. J lost 4 bases, V lost 6 bases, and 20 bases had no gene match. Germline V gene data show CDR1 as MNHEY and CDR2 as SVGAGI. The CDR3 region is CASRSQGVTSSTPYGYTF. CDR3 DNA: TGTGCCAGCAGGTCCCAGGGGGTGACGTCCTCAACCCCCTATGGCTACACCTTC.

This clonotype has a count of ten or more. The genes are TRBV5-4 and TRBJ1-2; the match to TRBD1 covers 12 bases. Trimming cost V 3 bases and J 4 bases; bases outside gene matches: 4. CDR3 length: 15 amino acids. Germline V CDR1 and CDR2: SGHNT, YYREEE (reference sequence). The CDR3 protein is CASSWGTGGVYGYTF. The CDR3 nucleotides read TGTGCCAGCAGCTGGGGGACAGGGGGCGTCTATGGCTACACCTTC.

This clonotype showed up many times. V usage is TRBV6-2 or TRBV6-3 and J usage is TRBJ2-1; D uncertain. The V gene's germline CDR1 is MNHEY and CDR2 SVGEGT. V lost 4 bases, J lost 4 bases, and 8 bases lay in between. The CDR3 sequence is 13 residues long. The CDR3 DNA reads TGTGCCAGCAGTTTCACACCTTACAATGAGCAGTTCTTC. It encodes CASSFTPYNEQFF.

This clonotype was found many times. The chain carries TRBV29-1 and TRBJ2-5; the D is unclear. The CDR3 extends over 13 amino acids. Trimming removed 2 bases from V and 2 bases from J, with 9 bases in between. Germline V gene data show CDR1 as SQVTM and CDR2 as ANQGSEA. CDR3 nucleotide sequence: TGCAGCGTTGAAAGCCCGCGGCAAGAGACCCAGTACTTC. The encoded protein is CSVESPRQETQYF.

This clonotype showed up many times. V gene TRBV12-3 or TRBV12-4 combines with J gene TRBJ2-7; TRBD1 matches at 7 bases. V lost 4 bases to trimming and J lost 3 bases; unmatched junction nucleotides: 6. The CDR3 covers 14 residues. The CDR3 DNA follows: TGTGCCAGCAGTTCACCGGGACAGTACTACGAGCAGTACTTC. Protein sequence: CASSSPGQYYEQYF.

This clonotype was counted many times. This rearrangement joins TRBV3-1 to TRBJ2-5; 7 bases line up with TRBD1. Per the germline V gene, CDR1 is LGHDT and CDR2 is YNNKEL (reference sequence). The CDR3 totals 15 residues. J lost 2 bases, V lost 3 bases, and 6 bases had no gene match. This CDR3 reads CASSQPWTGQETQYF. Here the CDR3 DNA reads TGTGCCAGCAGCCAGCCCTGGACAGGACAAGAGACCCAGTACTTC.

This clonotype came up many times. The chain recombines TRBV12-3 or TRBV12-4 with TRBJ1-6; 11 bases fit TRBD1. The V gene end was trimmed by 11 bases and the J gene end by 7 bases; junction bases not matched to a gene: 4. The CDR3 is 13 amino acids. CDR3 protein: CAVGQGANSPLHF. CDR3 DNA: TGTGCCGTAGGACAGGGGGCGAATTCACCCCTCCACTTT.

In this sample, this clonotype turned up many times. The chain is built from TRBV11-2 and TRBJ2-1; 7 bases line up with TRBD1. V lost 5 bases, J lost 15 bases, and 10 bases stayed unmatched. The CDR3 loop spans 12 amino acids. CDR1 is SGHAT and CDR2 is FQNNGV in the germline V gene. CDR3 sequence (DNA): TGTGCCAGCAGCCCCGACCGGGACAGACGGTTCTTC. Translated: CASSPDRDRRFF.

The sample holds many counts of this clonotype. The chain combines TRBV12-3 or TRBV12-4 with TRBJ1-3; 7 nucleotides line up with TRBD1. The CDR3 loop spans 16 amino acids. Losses at the gene ends were 5 bases for V and 3 bases for J; bases not matched to a gene: 10. The CDR3 is CASSVRDSLFGNTIYF. CDR3 bases: TGTGCCAGCAGTGTCCGGGACAGCCTCTTTGGAAACACCATATATTTT.

In its sample, this clonotype was seen many times. The V gene is TRBV24-1, the J gene TRBJ2-1, with 10 bases fitting TRBD2. CDR1 KGHDR and CDR2 SFDVKD come from the germline V gene. Germline trimming cut 1 base from V and 5 bases from J; bases unmatched to any gene: 4. The CDR3 has 16 residues. This CDR3 is CATSDFGLAGDNEQFF. CDR3 DNA sequence: TGTGCCACCAGTGATTTTGGGCTAGCGGGAGACAATGAGCAGTTCTTC.

The rearrangement links TRBV29-1 to TRBJ2-7, with unresolved D. This CDR3 region has 11 residues. V was shortened by 5 bases and J by 4 bases, with 9 bases between the two germline ends. Germline loops: CDR1 SQVTM, CDR2 ANQGSEA. CDR3 residues: CSVSLRYEQYF. The CDR3 nucleotides read TGCAGCGTTTCTTTGAGGTACGAGCAGTACTTC.

The V gene is TRBV18, the J gene TRBJ1-6, with D possibly being TRBD1 (5 bases). Trimming took 6 bases from V and 6 from J, leaving 15 bases between them. Germline V CDR1 and CDR2: KGHSH, LQKENI. This CDR3 comprises 15 residues. This CDR3 is CASSDPGGTNSPLHF. The CDR3 DNA reads as TGTGCCAGCTCCGACCCGGGTGGGACTAATTCACCCCTCCACTTT.

This clonotype was observed at least ten times. The rearrangement links TRBV20-1 to TRBJ1-6, with 7 bases that match TRBD1. Germline CDR1 reads DFQATT; CDR2 reads SNEGSKA (reference sequence). V lost 3 bases and J lost 8; bases outside the gene matches: 7. This CDR3 contains 14 residues. The CDR3 region has the DNA TGCAGTGCTAGCGACAGGGATCATCATTCACCCCTCCACTTT. It specifies CSASDRDHHSPLHF.